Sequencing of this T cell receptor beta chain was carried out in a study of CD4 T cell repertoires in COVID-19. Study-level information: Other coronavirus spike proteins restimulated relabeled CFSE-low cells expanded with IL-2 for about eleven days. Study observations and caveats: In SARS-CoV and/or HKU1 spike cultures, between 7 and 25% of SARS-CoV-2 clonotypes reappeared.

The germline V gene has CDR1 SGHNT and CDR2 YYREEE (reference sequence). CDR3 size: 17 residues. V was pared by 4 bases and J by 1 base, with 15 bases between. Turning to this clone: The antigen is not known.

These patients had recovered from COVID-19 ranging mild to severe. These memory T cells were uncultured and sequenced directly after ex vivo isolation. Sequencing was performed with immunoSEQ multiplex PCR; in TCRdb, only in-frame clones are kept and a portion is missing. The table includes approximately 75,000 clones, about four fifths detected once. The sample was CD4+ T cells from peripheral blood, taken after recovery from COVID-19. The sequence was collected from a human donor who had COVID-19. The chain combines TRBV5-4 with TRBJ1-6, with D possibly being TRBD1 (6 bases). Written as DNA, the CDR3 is TGTGCCAGCAGCCTGGGGGCCCAAGGATCCTATAATTCACCCCTCCACTTT. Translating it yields CASSLGAQGSYNSPLHF.